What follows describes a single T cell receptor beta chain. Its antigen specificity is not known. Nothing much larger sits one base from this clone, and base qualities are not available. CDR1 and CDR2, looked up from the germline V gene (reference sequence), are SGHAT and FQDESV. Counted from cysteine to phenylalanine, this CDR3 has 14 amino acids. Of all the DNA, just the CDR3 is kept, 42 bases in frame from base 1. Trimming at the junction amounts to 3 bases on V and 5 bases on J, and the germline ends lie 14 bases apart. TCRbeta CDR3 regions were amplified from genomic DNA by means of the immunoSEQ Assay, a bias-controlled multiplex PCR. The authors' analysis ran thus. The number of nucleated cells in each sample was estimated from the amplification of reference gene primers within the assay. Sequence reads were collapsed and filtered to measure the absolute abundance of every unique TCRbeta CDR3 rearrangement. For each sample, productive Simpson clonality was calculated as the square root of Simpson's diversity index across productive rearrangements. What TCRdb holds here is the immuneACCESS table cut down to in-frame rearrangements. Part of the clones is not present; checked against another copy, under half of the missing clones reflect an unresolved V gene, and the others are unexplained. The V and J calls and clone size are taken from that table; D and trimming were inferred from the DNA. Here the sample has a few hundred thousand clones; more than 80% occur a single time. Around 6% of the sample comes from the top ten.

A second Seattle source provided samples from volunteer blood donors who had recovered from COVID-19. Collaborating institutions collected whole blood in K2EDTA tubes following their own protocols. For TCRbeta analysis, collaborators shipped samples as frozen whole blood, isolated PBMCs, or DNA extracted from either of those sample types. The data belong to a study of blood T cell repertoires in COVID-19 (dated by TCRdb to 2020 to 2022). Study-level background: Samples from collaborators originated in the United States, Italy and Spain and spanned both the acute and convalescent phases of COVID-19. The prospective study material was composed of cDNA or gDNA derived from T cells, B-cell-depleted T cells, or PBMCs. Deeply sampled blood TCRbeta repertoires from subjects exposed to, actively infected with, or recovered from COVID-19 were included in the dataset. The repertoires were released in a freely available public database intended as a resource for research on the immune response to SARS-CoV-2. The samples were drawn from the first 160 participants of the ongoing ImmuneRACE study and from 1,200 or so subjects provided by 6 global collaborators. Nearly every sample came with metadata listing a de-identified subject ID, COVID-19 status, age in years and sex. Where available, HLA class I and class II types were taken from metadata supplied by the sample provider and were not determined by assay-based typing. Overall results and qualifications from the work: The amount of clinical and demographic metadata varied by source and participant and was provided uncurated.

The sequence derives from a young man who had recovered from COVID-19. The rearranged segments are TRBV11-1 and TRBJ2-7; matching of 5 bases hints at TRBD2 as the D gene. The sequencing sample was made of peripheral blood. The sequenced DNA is TGTGCCAGCAGCTTGCGGCGGGTTGGCGACGAGCAGTACTTC. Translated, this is CASSLRRVGDEQYF. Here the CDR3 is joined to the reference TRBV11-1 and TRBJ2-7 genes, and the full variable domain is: EAEVAQSPRYKITEKSQAVAFWCDPISGHATLYWYRQILGQGPELLVQFQDESVVDDSQLPKDRFSAERLKGVDSTLKIQPAELGDSAMYLCASSLRRVGDEQYFGPGTRLTVT.